Listed below are T cell receptor beta chains from one sample, sequenced in a study of blood T cell repertoires in COVID-19. Libraries were prepared by immunoSEQ multiplex PCR; TCRdb keeps only in-frame clonotypes and omits some of them. Of about 350,000 clones in the sample, roughly 90% were seen once. Sequences were obtained from peripheral blood. These receptors originate from a woman between 65 and 79 years old with COVID-19, enrolled during active disease. Each CDR3 is given with its conserved first and last residue. The order of the fields is D gene, V gene, J gene, CDR3 protein. The D gene is left open where the match is weak.

>NA|TRBV20-1|TRBJ2-5
CSAPRQETQYF
>NA|TRBV11-3|TRBJ1-1
CASSSLTGTEAFF
>NA|TRBV6-2/TRBV6-3|TRBJ1-2
CASSPAAGIGYGYTF
>NA|TRBV7-9|TRBJ2-7
CASTLGATGEQYF
>TRBD1|TRBV18|TRBJ1-2
CASSPQGQGTYGYTF
>NA|TRBV7-2|TRBJ1-2
CASSLGPLADSNYGYTF
>NA|TRBV5-6|TRBJ1-3
CASSLALPSGNTIYF
>TRBD1|TRBV6-5|TRBJ2-5
CASSSRTGETQYF
>NA|TRBV6-5|TRBJ1-1
CASSYTGFTEAFF
>TRBD1|TRBV6-6|TRBJ1-2
CASSYPTGYGYTF
>NA|TRBV5-6|TRBJ1-1
CASSLGAFTEAFF
>TRBD1|TRBV11-2|TRBJ1-2
CASSLNMGQGGYGYTF
>TRBD1|TRBV10-3|TRBJ1-1
CAISESTGAMNTEAFF
>TRBD2|TRBV11-2|TRBJ2-7
CASSSSGGLAYEQYF
>NA|TRBV9|TRBJ1-2
CASTPVPNYGYTF
>NA|TRBV2|TRBJ1-5
CASSAQGPDYPQHF